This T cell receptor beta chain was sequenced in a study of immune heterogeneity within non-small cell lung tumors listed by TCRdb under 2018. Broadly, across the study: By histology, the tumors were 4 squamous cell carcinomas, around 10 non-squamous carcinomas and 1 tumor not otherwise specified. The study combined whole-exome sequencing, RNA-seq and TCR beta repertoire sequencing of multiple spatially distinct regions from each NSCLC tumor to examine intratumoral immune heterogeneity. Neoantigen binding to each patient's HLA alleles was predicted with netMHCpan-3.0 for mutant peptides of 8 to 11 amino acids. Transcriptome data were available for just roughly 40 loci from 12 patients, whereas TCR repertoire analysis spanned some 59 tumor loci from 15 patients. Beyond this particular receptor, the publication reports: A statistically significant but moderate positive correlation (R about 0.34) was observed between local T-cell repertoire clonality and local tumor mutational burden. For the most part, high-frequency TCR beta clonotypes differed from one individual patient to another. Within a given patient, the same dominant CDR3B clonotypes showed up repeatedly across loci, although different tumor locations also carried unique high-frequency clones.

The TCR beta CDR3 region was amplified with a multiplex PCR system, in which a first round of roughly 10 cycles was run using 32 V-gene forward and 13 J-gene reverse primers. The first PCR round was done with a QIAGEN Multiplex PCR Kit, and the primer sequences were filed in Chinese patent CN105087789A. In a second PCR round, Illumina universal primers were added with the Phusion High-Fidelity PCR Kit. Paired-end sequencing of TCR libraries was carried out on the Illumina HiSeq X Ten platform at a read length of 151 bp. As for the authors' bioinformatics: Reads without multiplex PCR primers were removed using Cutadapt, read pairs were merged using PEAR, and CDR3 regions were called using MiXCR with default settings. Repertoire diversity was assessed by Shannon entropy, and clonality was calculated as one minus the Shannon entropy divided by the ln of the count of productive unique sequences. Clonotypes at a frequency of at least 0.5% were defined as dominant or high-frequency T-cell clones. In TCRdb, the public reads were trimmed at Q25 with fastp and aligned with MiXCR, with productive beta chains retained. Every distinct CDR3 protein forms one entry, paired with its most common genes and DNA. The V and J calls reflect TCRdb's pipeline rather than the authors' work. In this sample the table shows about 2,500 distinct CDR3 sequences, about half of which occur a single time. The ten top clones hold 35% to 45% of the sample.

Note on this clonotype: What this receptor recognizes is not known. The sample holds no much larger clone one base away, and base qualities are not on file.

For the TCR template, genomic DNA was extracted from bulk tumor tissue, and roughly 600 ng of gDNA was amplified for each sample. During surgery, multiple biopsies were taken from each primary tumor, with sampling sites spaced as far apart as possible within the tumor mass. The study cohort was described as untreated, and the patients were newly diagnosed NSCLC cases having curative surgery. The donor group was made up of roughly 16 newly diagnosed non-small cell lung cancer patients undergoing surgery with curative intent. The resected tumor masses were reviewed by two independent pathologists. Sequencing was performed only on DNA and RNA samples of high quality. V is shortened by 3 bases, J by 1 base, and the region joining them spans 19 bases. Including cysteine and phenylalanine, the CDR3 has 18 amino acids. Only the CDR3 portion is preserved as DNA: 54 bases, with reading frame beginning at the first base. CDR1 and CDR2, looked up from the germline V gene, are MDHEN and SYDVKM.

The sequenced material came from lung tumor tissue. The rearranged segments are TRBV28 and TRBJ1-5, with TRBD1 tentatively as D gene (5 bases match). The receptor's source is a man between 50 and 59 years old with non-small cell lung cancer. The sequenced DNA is TGTGCCAGCAGTTTGATGGAACAGGTGGGGACGAGCAATCAGCCCCAGCATTTT. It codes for CASSLMEQVGTSNQPQHF.